This T cell receptor beta chain comes out of a study of blood T cells in healthy people across ages. This CDR3 region has 14 residues. The germline CDR1 and CDR2 sequences are MGHDK and SYGVNS. V lost 2 bases to trimming and J lost 1 base, with 7 bases between them. For the second PCR, which ran for about 7 to 12 cycles, a sample-barcoded 5' primer and a J-beta primer mix were used. TCRdb redid the calling of the 5' RACE reads with MiXCR, one entry per CDR3 protein. This table holds about 800,000 distinct CDR3 sequences, 25% found once. Separately, the same data were catalogued under a study of T cells of mothers and their children.

V is TRBV25-1 and J is TRBJ2-3; D not resolved. The sequenced sample consisted of blood. This clonotype was sampled from a boy under 18 in good health. The CDR3 is CASSEPYRTDTQYF. The CDR3 region has the DNA TGTGCCAGCAGTGAACCGTACCGCACAGATACGCAGTATTTT.